This paragraph covers one TCR beta chain sequence. The data derive from a study of tumor-infiltrating lymphocytes in oesophageal squamous cell carcinoma. CDR1 is ENHRY, CDR2 SYGVKD, per germline. V lost 7 bases and J 3 bases, leaving 9 bases between the germline ends. The CDR3 length is 12 residues. TCRdb redid the calling of the PCR reads with MiXCR, one entry per CDR3 protein. The sample contains over 15,000 distinct CDR3 sequences, about two fifths of which appear only once. The chain joins TRBV10-3 to TRBJ2-5; tentatively, D is TRBD1 (6 bases). The sample was blood. This clonotype was obtained from a male donor with esophageal squamous cell carcinoma. The CDR3: CAIKDSKETQYF. CDR3 bases: TGTGCCATCAAGGACAGTAAAGAGACCCAGTACTTC.